This T cell receptor beta chain was sequenced in a study of beta chain features in type 1 diabetes. Germline CDR1 is KGHSH and CDR2 is LQKENI. CDR3 size: 15 residues. V lost 5 bases and J lost 2, with 10 bases in between. Study findings and constraints: Whatever favoring of shorter templates PCR might show would apply equally to patients and controls. There were fewer insertions and more deletions at the VDJ junctions of type 1 diabetes patients. Researchers report that Type 1 diabetes patients had moderately but significantly shorter TCRB CDR3s across all four CD4+ subsets.

This clone was seen a handful of times. Its specificity is unknown. The sequenced template was cDNA made from the entire isolated RNA. The protocol was immunoSEQ multiplex PCR, while the TCRdb copy is restricted to in-frame clones and leaves out a portion. The sample shows 70,000 to 95,000 clones, about 32% of them seen only once. The chain couples TRBV18 to TRBJ2-6; D possibly corresponds to TRBD1 (5 bases). Material: stem cell memory CD4+ T cells from blood. The clonotype originates from a woman in her late teens or twenties in good health. CDR3 sequence (DNA): TGTGCCAGCTCATCCACAGGTCCTGGGGCCAACGTCCTGACTTTC. The encoded protein is CASSSTGPGANVLTF.